This is a list of T cell receptor beta chains from one sample in a study of cytomegalovirus exposure and HLA in healthy donors. The table came from immunoSEQ multiplex PCR; TCRdb's copy has only in-frame clones and leaves some out. The sample lists fewer than 200,000 clones, 82% occurring once. The sample comprised PBMCs. The receptors originated from a male donor in good health and CMV-seronegative. Both conserved end residues are part of each CDR3. Each record gives: CDR3 length, clone size, D gene, J gene, V gene, CDR3 protein, CDR3 DNA. A D gene is named only where the DNA matches it firmly. Clone sizes are given selectively: once, few, many, or a class where the clone is expanded.

length: 15; size: .; D: .; J: TRBJ1-1; V: TRBV21-1; CDR3: CASSDKTGGNTEAFF; DNA: TGTGCCAGCAGTGATAAAACCGGGGGGAACACTGAAGCTTTCTTT
length: 14; size: .; D: TRBD1; J: TRBJ1-2; V: TRBV29-1; CDR3: CSVVGDRGSNGYTF; DNA: TGCAGCGTTGTCGGTGACAGGGGCTCCAATGGCTACACCTTC
length: 12; size: .; D: TRBD2; J: TRBJ2-7; V: TRBV5-5; CDR3: CASSSAGDEQYF; DNA: TGTGCCAGCAGCTCCGCGGGAGACGAGCAGTACTTC
length: 14; size: .; D: .; J: TRBJ1-2; V: TRBV27; CDR3: CASSPSGQTYGYTF; DNA: TGTGCCAGCAGTCCCTCTGGACAGACCTATGGCTACACCTTC
length: 13; size: few; D: TRBD1; J: TRBJ2-1; V: TRBV2; CDR3: CASSALGGLEQFF; DNA: TGTGCCAGCAGTGCGTTAGGGGGCCTAGAGCAGTTCTTC
length: 13; size: few; D: .; J: TRBJ1-2; V: TRBV5-1; CDR3: CASSSTGRYGYTF; DNA: TGCGCCAGCAGTTCGACAGGACGTTATGGCTACACCTTC
length: 15; size: .; D: TRBD2; J: TRBJ2-1; V: TRBV5-1; CDR3: CASTLGAGGVNEQFF; DNA: TGCGCCAGCACTCTAGGGGCGGGAGGTGTCAATGAGCAGTTCTTC
length: 14; size: .; D: .; J: TRBJ2-5; V: TRBV5-1; CDR3: CASSLGSTGETQYF; DNA: TGCGCCAGCAGCTTGGGATCTACGGGAGAGACCCAGTACTTC
length: 14; size: once; D: .; J: TRBJ1-4; V: TRBV6-6; CDR3: CASTVDGTNEKLFF; DNA: TGTGCCAGCACCGTAGATGGAACTAATGAAAAACTGTTTTTC
length: 16; size: .; D: .; J: TRBJ2-3; V: TRBV11-2; CDR3: CASSLELALSTDTQYF; DNA: TGTGCCAGCAGCTTAGAGCTAGCGCTTAGCACAGATACGCAGTATTTT
length: 11; size: once; D: .; J: TRBJ2-7; V: TRBV27; CDR3: CASGTGLKQYF; DNA: TGTGCCAGCGGAACAGGCTTAAAGCAGTACTTC
length: 15; size: few; D: .; J: TRBJ1-2; V: TRBV7-2; CDR3: CASSSVEGSNYGYTF; DNA: TGTGCCAGCAGCTCCGTCGAGGGATCTAACTATGGCTACACCTTC
length: 15; size: .; D: TRBD1; J: TRBJ1-6; V: TRBV18; CDR3: CASSPQGAINSPLHF; DNA: TGTGCCAGCTCACCACAGGGGGCGATCAATTCACCCCTCCACTTT
length: 14; size: .; D: .; J: TRBJ1-6; V: TRBV11-1; CDR3: CASSLTRQNSPLHF; DNA: TGTGCCAGCAGCTTGACGAGACAGAATTCACCCCTCCACTTT
length: 11; size: .; D: .; J: TRBJ2-2; V: TRBV20-1; CDR3: CSVMRTGELFF; DNA: TGCAGTGTGATGCGGACCGGGGAGCTGTTTTTT
length: 14; size: .; D: .; J: TRBJ1-5; V: TRBV10-2; CDR3: CASSDRQVRQPQHF; DNA: TGCGCCAGCAGTGACCGTCAGGTGCGTCAGCCCCAGCATTTT
length: 16; size: .; D: .; J: TRBJ2-1; V: TRBV7-8; CDR3: CASSLVRLAHLRAQFF; DNA: TGTGCCAGCAGCTTAGTGCGCCTAGCACACCTTCGGGCGCAGTTCTTC
length: 14; size: .; D: TRBD2; J: TRBJ2-4; V: TRBV11-2; CDR3: CASSLHGLEDIQYF; DNA: TGTGCCAGCAGCTTACATGGACTAGAGGACATTCAGTACTTC
length: 17; size: .; D: .; J: TRBJ2-3; V: TRBV2; CDR3: CASSVYRVRSSTDTQYF; DNA: TGTGCCAGCAGTGTTTACAGGGTCCGAAGTAGCACAGATACGCAGTATTTT
length: 14; size: .; D: .; J: TRBJ1-1; V: TRBV12-2; CDR3: CAQPGGGMNTEAFF; DNA: TGTGCCCAACCGGGGGGTGGGATGAACACTGAAGCTTTCTTT
length: 12; size: few; D: .; J: TRBJ1-1; V: TRBV19; CDR3: CASKAGNTEAFF; DNA: TGTGCCAGTAAGGCAGGGAACACTGAAGCTTTCTTT
length: 15; size: .; D: TRBD1; J: TRBJ1-5; V: TRBV19; CDR3: CASRDGQGRYQPQHF; DNA: TGTGCCAGTAGGGATGGACAGGGGCGATATCAGCCCCAGCATTTT
length: 13; size: .; D: .; J: TRBJ1-4; V: TRBV6-6; CDR3: CASQDRANEKLFF; DNA: TGTGCCAGCCAGGACAGAGCGAATGAAAAACTGTTTTTT
length: 16; size: .; D: .; J: TRBJ1-2; V: TRBV7-8; CDR3: CASSPTPDSANYGYTF; DNA: TGTGCCAGCAGCCCAACCCCAGATTCTGCTAACTATGGCTACACCTTC
length: 17; size: once; D: .; J: TRBJ1-3; V: TRBV7-9; CDR3: CASSSPGDTRSGNTIYF; DNA: TGTGCCAGCAGCTCCCCTGGCGACACGCGCTCTGGAAACACCATATATTTT
length: 15; size: few; D: .; J: TRBJ1-5; V: TRBV6-5; CDR3: CASTETGAMYQPQHF; DNA: TGTGCCAGCACAGAGACAGGTGCTATGTATCAGCCCCAGCATTTT
length: 16; size: .; D: TRBD1; J: TRBJ2-7; V: TRBV19; CDR3: CASSSPRDRGHYEQYF; DNA: TGTGCCAGTAGTTCCCCCCGGGACAGGGGGCACTACGAGCAGTACTTC
length: 15; size: .; D: TRBD2; J: TRBJ2-1; V: TRBV7-8; CDR3: CASSLDRGGYNEQFF; DNA: TGTGCCAGCAGCTTAGATCGGGGGGGGTACAATGAGCAGTTCTTC
length: 13; size: .; D: TRBD1; J: TRBJ1-1; V: TRBV19; CDR3: CASLRTGEAEAFF; DNA: TGTGCCAGCCTCCGGACAGGGGAGGCTGAAGCTTTCTTT
length: 16; size: .; D: TRBD2; J: TRBJ2-7; V: TRBV7-2; CDR3: CASSPGTSGASYEQYF; DNA: TGTGCCAGCAGCCCCGGGACTAGCGGGGCGTCCTACGAGCAGTACTTC
length: 13; size: .; D: TRBD2; J: TRBJ2-7; V: TRBV29-1; CDR3: CSVVLAEAYEQYF; DNA: TGCAGCGTTGTACTAGCGGAGGCCTACGAGCAGTACTTC
length: 14; size: .; D: .; J: TRBJ2-7; V: TRBV7-2; CDR3: CASSPTSPTYEQYF; DNA: TGTGCCAGCAGCCCAACTAGCCCAACCTACGAGCAGTACTTC
length: 14; size: .; D: TRBD2; J: TRBJ2-3; V: TRBV7-2; CDR3: CASSGLAGVDTQYF; DNA: TGTGCCAGCAGTGGACTAGCCGGGGTCGATACGCAGTATTTT
length: 16; size: once; D: .; J: TRBJ2-7; V: TRBV9; CDR3: CASSLNPQTGPAEQYF; DNA: TGTGCCAGCAGCCTAAACCCTCAAACAGGGCCCGCCGAGCAGTACTTC
length: 13; size: .; D: TRBD2; J: TRBJ2-7; V: TRBV7-2; CDR3: CASSLKSREGQYF; DNA: TGTGCCAGCAGCTTAAAGAGCAGGGAGGGGCAGTACTTC
length: 13; size: few; D: .; J: TRBJ1-2; V: TRBV5-6; CDR3: CASSLGQQYGYTF; DNA: TGTGCCAGCAGCTTGGGACAGCAGTATGGCTACACCTTC
length: 14; size: .; D: .; J: TRBJ1-6; V: TRBV7-3; CDR3: CASSLFVANSPLHF; DNA: TGTGCCAGCAGCTTATTTGTTGCGAATTCACCCCTCCACTTT
length: 13; size: .; D: .; J: TRBJ2-1; V: TRBV28; CDR3: CASSRRTANEQFF; DNA: TGTGCCAGCAGTAGAAGGACAGCCAATGAGCAGTTCTTC
length: 15; size: .; D: .; J: TRBJ1-2; V: TRBV5-4; CDR3: CASSLAGVDSSGYTF; DNA: TGTGCCAGCAGCTTGGCCGGTGTTGACTCAAGTGGCTACACCTTC
length: 16; size: .; D: TRBD1; J: TRBJ2-7; V: TRBV5-6; CDR3: CASSSDGEGADYEQYF; DNA: TGTGCCAGTAGCTCAGATGGCGAGGGGGCTGACTACGAGCAGTACTTC
length: 16; size: few; D: TRBD1; J: TRBJ1-5; V: TRBV2; CDR3: CASSPGTGLSNQPQHF; DNA: TGTGCCAGCAGTCCCGGGACAGGGTTGAGCAATCAGCCCCAGCATTTT
length: 15; size: .; D: TRBD2; J: TRBJ2-5; V: TRBV7-9; CDR3: CASSLRGRRGETQYF; DNA: TGTGCCAGCAGCTTACGCGGGAGGAGGGGAGAGACCCAGTACTTC
length: 16; size: .; D: TRBD2; J: TRBJ2-3; V: TRBV5-6; CDR3: CASSLAAGGLADTQYF; DNA: TGTGCCAGCAGCTTGGCAGCGGGAGGTTTGGCAGATACGCAGTATTTT
length: 16; size: .; D: .; J: TRBJ1-3; V: TRBV11-2; CDR3: CASSPRLGGAGNTIYF; DNA: TGTGCCAGCAGCCCCCGACTGGGGGGAGCTGGAAACACCATATATTTT
length: 15; size: .; D: .; J: TRBJ2-3; V: TRBV9; CDR3: CASSVRPENGDTQYF; DNA: TGTGCCAGCAGCGTCAGGCCCGAGAACGGAGATACGCAGTATTTT
length: 13; size: .; D: .; J: TRBJ1-5; V: TRBV6-1; CDR3: CASSERGSQPQHF; DNA: TGTGCCAGCAGTGAACGGGGGAGTCAGCCCCAGCATTTT
length: 16; size: .; D: TRBD2; J: TRBJ2-7; V: TRBV7-6; CDR3: CASSLSSAGGVYEQYF; DNA: TGTGCCAGCAGCTTAAGTAGTGCGGGGGGGGTCTACGAGCAGTACTTC
length: 17; size: .; D: TRBD2; J: TRBJ2-7; V: TRBV14; CDR3: CASSLLAGAGRVYEQYF; DNA: TGTGCCAGCAGCCTCCTAGCGGGAGCAGGGAGGGTCTACGAGCAGTACTTC
length: 15; size: .; D: TRBD1; J: TRBJ1-1; V: TRBV7-2; CDR3: CASRKGAGTNTEAFF; DNA: TGTGCCAGCAGAAAGGGGGCGGGCACGAACACTGAAGCTTTCTTT
length: 19; size: .; D: TRBD2; J: TRBJ2-1; V: TRBV6-4; CDR3: CASSPRTTSGGGSYNEQFF; DNA: TGTGCCAGCAGTCCTCGGACGACTAGCGGGGGGGGATCCTACAATGAGCAGTTCTTC
length: 15; size: few; D: .; J: TRBJ2-7; V: TRBV4-1; CDR3: CASSQVEGNNYEQYF; DNA: TGCGCCAGCAGCCAGGTAGAGGGAAATAACTACGAGCAGTACTTC
length: 16; size: .; D: TRBD2; J: TRBJ2-2; V: TRBV4-1; CDR3: CASSLSGLAVLGELFF; DNA: TGCGCCAGCAGCCTCTCAGGACTAGCGGTCCTCGGGGAGCTGTTTTTT
length: 13; size: once; D: .; J: TRBJ2-1; V: TRBV29-1; CDR3: CSVAQSAYNEQFF; DNA: TGCAGCGTTGCCCAATCGGCCTACAATGAGCAGTTCTTC
length: 21; size: .; D: TRBD1; J: TRBJ1-6; V: TRBV18; CDR3: CASSPVGPGQRSLSYNSPLHF; DNA: TGTGCCAGCTCACCAGTTGGTCCGGGACAGAGGAGCCTCTCCTATAATTCACCCCTCCACTTT
length: 12; size: .; D: TRBD1; J: TRBJ2-7; V: TRBV29-1; CDR3: CSVRQGPYEQYF; DNA: TGCAGCGTTCGACAGGGGCCCTACGAGCAGTACTTC
length: 16; size: .; D: .; J: TRBJ1-2; V: TRBV6-5; CDR3: CASSYGSGQTNYGYTF; DNA: TGTGCCAGCAGTTATGGGTCAGGGCAAACCAACTATGGCTACACCTTC
length: 21; size: .; D: .; J: TRBJ1-3; V: TRBV15; CDR3: CATSRDLPGQNPPPSGNTIYF; DNA: TGTGCCACCAGCAGAGATCTCCCAGGGCAAAATCCTCCTCCCTCTGGAAACACCATATATTTT
length: 11; size: .; D: .; J: TRBJ2-3; V: TRBV2; CDR3: CARNQGDTQYF; DNA: TGTGCCCGGAACCAGGGAGATACGCAGTATTTT
length: 13; size: few; D: TRBD1; J: TRBJ1-3; V: TRBV6-5; CDR3: CASRPDRGHTIYF; DNA: TGTGCCAGCAGACCCGACAGGGGGCACACCATATATTTT
length: 12; size: .; D: .; J: TRBJ1-6; V: TRBV28; CDR3: CASSFTTAGRLF; DNA: TGTGCCAGCAGTTTTACGACCGCAGGGCGACTTTTT